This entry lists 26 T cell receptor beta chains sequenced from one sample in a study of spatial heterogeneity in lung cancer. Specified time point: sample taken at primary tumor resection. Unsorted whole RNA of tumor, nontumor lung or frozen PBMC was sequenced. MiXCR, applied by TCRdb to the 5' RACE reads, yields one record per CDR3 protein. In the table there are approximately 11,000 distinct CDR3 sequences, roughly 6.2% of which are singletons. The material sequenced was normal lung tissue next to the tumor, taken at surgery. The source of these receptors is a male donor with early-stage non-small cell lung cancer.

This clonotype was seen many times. This CDR3 reads CASTTHSPGEQFF. CDR3 coding DNA: TGTGCCAGCACAACTCACTCCCCGGGTGAGCAGTTCTTC. The rearrangement links TRBV28 to TRBJ2-1; no reliable D call. Germline V gene sequence: CDR1 MDHEN, CDR2 SYDVKM. Trimming took 7 bases from V and 9 from J, leaving 16 bases between them. There are 13 residues in the CDR3.

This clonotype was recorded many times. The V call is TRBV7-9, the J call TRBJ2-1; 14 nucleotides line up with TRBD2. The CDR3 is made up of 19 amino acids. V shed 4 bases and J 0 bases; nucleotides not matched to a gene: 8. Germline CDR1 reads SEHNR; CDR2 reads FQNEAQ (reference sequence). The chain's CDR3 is CASSSHRTSGRSSYNEQFF. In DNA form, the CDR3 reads TGTGCCAGCAGCTCCCACCGGACTAGCGGGAGGAGCTCCTACAATGAGCAGTTCTTC.

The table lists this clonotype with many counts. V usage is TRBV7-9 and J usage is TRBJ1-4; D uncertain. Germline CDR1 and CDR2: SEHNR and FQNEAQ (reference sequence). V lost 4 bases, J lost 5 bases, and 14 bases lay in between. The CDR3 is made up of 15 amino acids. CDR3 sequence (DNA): TGTGCCAGCAGCTCCACCCCGAATGAAAATGAAAAACTGTTTTTT. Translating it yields CASSSTPNENEKLFF. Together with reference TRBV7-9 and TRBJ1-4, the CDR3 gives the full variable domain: DTGVSQNPRHKITKRGQNVTFRCDPISEHNRLYWYRQTLGQGPEFLTYFQNEAQLEKSRLLSDRFSAERPKGSFSTLEIQRTEQGDSAMYLCASSSTPNENEKLFFGSGTQLSVL.

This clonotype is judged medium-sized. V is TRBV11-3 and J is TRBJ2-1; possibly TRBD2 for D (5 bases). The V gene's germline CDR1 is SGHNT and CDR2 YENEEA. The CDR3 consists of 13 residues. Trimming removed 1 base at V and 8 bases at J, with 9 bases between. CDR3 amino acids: CASSLGLHDEQFF. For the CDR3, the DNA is TGTGCCAGCAGCTTAGGACTACACGATGAGCAGTTCTTC.

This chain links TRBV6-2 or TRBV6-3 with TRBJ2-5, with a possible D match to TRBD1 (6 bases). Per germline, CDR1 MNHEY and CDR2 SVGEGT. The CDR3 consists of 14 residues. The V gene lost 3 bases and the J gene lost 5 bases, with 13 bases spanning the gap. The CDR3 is CASSYTGTFETQYF. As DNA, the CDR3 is TGTGCCAGCAGTTATACCGGGACATTCGAGACCCAGTACTTC.

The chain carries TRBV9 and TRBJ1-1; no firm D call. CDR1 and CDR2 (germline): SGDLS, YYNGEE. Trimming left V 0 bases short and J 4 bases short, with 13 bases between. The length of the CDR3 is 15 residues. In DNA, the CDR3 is TGTGCCAGCAGCGTAGGGGGTACTTGGGGCACTGAAGCTTTCTTT. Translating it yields CASSVGGTWGTEAFF. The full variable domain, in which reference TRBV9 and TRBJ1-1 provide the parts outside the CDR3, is DSGVTQTPKHLITATGQRVTLRCSPRSGDLSVYWYQQSLDQGLQFLIQYYNGEERAKGNILERFSAQQFPDLHSELNLSSLELGDSALYFCASSVGGTWGTEAFFGQGTRLTVV.

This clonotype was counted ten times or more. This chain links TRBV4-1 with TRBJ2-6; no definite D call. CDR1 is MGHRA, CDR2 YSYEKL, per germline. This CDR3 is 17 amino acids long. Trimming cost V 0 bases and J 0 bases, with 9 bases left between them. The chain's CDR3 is CASSQEGTASGANVLTF. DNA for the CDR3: TGCGCCAGCAGCCAAGAAGGTACGGCCTCTGGGGCCAACGTCCTGACTTTC.

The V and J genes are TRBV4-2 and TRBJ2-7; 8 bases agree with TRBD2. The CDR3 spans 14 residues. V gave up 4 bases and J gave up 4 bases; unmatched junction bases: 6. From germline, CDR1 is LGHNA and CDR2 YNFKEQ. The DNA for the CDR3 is TGTGCCAGCAGCCCGTATAGCGGGGATTACGAGCAGTACTTC. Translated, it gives CASSPYSGDYEQYF.

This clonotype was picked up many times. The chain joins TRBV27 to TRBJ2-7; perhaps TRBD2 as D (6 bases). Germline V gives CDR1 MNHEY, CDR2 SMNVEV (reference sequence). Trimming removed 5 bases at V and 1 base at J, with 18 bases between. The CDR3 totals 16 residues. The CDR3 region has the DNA TGTGCCAGCAGTCCGTCTGGCGGGGATAGGTCCTACGAGCAGTACTTC. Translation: CASSPSGGDRSYEQYF.

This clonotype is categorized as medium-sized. Here the CDR3 DNA reads TGTGCCAGCAGCTTGGGGACTAGCAACGATGAGCAGTTCTTC. Its translation: CASSLGTSNDEQFF. The rearrangement uses TRBV11-2 and TRBJ2-1, with TRBD2 matching 9 bases. The CDR3 length is 14 residues. Germline trimming cut 3 bases from V and 8 bases from J; bases unmatched to any gene: 5. Looked up from germline, CDR1 is SGHAT and CDR2 is FQNNGV.

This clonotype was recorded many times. This CDR3 is CASSFGGNQETQYF. CDR3 bases: TGTGCCAGCAGTTTCGGCGGTAACCAAGAGACCCAGTACTTC. V usage is TRBV27 and J usage is TRBJ2-5; D not resolved. The CDR3 contains 14 residues. CDR1 is MNHEY and CDR2 is SMNVEV in the germline V gene (reference sequence). V was shortened by 3 bases and J by 0 bases, with 8 bases between the two germline ends.

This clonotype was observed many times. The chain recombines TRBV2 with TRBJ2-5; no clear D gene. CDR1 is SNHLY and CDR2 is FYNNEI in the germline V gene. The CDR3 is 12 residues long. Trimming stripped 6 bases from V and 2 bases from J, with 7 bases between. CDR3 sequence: CASRDDQETQYF. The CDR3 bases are TGTGCCAGCAGGGACGATCAAGAGACCCAGTACTTC.

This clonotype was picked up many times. The CDR3 spells CASSLELYAYEQYF. The CDR3 DNA reads TGTGCCAGCAGCTTAGAATTATATGCCTACGAGCAGTACTTC. The chain has TRBV11-2 and TRBJ2-7; D unclear. Germline V lookup: CDR1 SGHAT, CDR2 FQNNGV. V dropped 0 bases and J dropped 2 bases, with 8 bases sitting between them. This CDR3 has 14 residues. The whole variable domain, filled in from reference TRBV11-2 and TRBJ2-7, reads EAGVAQSPRYKIIEKRQSVAFWCNPISGHATLYWYQQILGQGPKLLIQFQNNGVVDDSQLPKDRFSAERLKGVDSTLKIQPAKLEDSAVYLCASSLELYAYEQYFGPGTRLTVT.

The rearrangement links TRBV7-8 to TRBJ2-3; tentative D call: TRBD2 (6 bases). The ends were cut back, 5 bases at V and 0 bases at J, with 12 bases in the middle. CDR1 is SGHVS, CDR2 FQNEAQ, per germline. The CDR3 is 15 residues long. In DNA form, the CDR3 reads TGTGCCAGCAGCCCTCGGGACTCTAGCACAGATACGCAGTATTTT. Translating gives CASSPRDSSTDTQYF. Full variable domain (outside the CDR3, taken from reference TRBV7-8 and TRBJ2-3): GAGVSQSPRYKVAKRGQDVALRCDPISGHVSLFWYQQALGQGPEFLTYFQNEAQLDKSGLPSDRFFAERPEGSVSTLKIQRTQQEDSAVYLCASSPRDSSTDTQYFGPGTRLTVL.

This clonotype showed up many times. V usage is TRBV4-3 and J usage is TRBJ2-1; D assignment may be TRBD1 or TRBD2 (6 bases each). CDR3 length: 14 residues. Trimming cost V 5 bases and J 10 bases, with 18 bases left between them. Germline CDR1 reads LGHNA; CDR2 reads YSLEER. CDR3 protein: CASSLAMGGREQFF. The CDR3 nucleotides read TGCGCCAGCAGCTTAGCAATGGGGGGCAGGGAGCAGTTCTTC.

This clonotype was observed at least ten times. The chain's CDR3 is CASSLVAEFYGYTF. The CDR3 DNA is TGTGCCAGCAGCTTAGTGGCGGAGTTCTATGGCTACACCTTC. The V gene is TRBV7-9, the J gene TRBJ1-2; D call uncertain. Trimming pared 1 base from V and 4 bases from J, leaving 10 bases between. Looked up from germline, CDR1 is SEHNR and CDR2 is FQNEAQ (reference sequence). The length of the CDR3 is 14 residues.

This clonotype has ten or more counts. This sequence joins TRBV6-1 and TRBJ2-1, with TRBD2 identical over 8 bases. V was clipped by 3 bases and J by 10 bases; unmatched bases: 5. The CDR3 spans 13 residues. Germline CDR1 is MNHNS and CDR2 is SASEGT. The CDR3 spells CASSESAGGEQFF. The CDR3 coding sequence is TGTGCCAGCAGTGAGTCGGCGGGAGGAGAGCAGTTCTTC.

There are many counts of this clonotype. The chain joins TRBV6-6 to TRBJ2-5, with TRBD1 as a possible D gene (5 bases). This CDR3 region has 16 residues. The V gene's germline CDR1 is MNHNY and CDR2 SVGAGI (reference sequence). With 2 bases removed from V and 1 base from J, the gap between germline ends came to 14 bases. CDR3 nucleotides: TGTGCCAGCAGTTACCCTCGAGGCAGGGTCCAAGAGACCCAGTACTTC. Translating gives CASSYPRGRVQETQYF.

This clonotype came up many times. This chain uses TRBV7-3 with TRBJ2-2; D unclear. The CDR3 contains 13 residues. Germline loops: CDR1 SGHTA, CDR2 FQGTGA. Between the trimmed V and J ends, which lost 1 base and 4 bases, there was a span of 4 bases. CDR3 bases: TGTGCCAGCAGCTTAAGGGTCACCGGGGAGCTGTTTTTT. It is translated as CASSLRVTGELFF.

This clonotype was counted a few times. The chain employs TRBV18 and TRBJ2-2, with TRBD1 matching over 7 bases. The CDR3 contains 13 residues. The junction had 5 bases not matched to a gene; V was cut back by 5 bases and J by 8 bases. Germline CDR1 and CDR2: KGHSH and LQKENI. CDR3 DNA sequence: TGTGCCAGCTCAGACGACAGGGATGGGGAGCTGTTTTTT. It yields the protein CASSDDRDGELFF.

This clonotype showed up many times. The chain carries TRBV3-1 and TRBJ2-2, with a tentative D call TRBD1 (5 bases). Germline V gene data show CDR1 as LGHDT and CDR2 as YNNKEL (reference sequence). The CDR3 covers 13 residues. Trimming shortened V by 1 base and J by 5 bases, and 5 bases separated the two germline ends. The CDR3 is CASSQAGTGELFF. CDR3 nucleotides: TGTGCCAGCAGCCAAGCAGGGACCGGGGAGCTGTTTTTT.

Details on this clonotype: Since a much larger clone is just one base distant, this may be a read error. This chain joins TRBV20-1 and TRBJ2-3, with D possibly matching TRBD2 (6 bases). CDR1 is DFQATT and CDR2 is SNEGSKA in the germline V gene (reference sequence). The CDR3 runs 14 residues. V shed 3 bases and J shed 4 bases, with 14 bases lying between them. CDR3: CSARSDGSPDTQYF. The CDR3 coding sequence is TGCAGTGCTAGGTCCGACGGGAGTCCAGATACGCAGTATTTT.

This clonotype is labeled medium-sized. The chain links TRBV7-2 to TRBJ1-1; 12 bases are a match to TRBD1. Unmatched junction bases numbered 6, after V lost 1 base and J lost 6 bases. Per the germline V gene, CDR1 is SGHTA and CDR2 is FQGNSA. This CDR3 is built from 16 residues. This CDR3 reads CASSLVGQGASAEAFF. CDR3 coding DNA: TGTGCCAGCAGCTTAGTGGGACAGGGGGCGAGTGCTGAAGCTTTCTTT.

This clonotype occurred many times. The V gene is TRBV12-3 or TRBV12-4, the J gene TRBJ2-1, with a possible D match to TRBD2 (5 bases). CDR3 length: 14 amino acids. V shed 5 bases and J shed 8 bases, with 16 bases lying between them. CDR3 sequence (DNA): TGTGCCAGCAGTCGCCTCCGGGATCAGGATGAGCAGTTCTTC. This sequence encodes CASSRLRDQDEQFF.

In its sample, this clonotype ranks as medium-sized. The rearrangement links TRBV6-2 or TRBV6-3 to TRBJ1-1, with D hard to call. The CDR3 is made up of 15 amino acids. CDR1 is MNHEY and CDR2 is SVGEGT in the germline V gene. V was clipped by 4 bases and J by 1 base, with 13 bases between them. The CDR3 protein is CASSSLDPGNTEAFF. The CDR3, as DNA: TGTGCCAGCAGTTCCCTGGACCCTGGGAACACTGAAGCTTTCTTT.

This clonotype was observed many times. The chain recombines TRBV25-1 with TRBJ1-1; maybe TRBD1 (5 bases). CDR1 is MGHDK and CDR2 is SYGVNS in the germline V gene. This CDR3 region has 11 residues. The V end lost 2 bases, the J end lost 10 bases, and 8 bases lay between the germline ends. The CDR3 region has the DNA TGTGCCAGCAGTGAAACGGGGGGAGCTTTCTTT. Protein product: CASSETGGAFF.